This T cell receptor beta chain was profiled in a study of T-cell memory formation after mild COVID-19. The study, taken as a whole, reports: Nothing confirmed that second-wave clones peaking on day 37 were specific for SARS-CoV-2.

TCRdb reanalysed the 5' RACE reads using MiXCR and keeps one entry per CDR3 protein. This table has around 200,000 distinct CDR3 sequences, around a sixth appearing once. This clonotype was found a few times. As yet, its antigen is unknown. Germline V gene lookup returns CDR1 SGHRS and CDR2 YFSETQ. CDR3 length: 13 amino acids. V lost 2 bases and J lost 7, with 12 bases in between. The sequenced sample was PBMCs or a T cell subset sorted from them (not recorded which). This TCR came from a young man who had mild COVID-19 (a few samples of this study predate the infection). Cell type and time point are not known. The chain recombines TRBV5-1 with TRBJ1-2; D unclear. The CDR3 DNA is TGCGCCAGCAGCTTAGACCAGACTAGTGGCTACACCTTC. This encodes CASSLDQTSGYTF.